The clone carrying this TCR beta chain was detected only a few times. The antigen is unknown. PCR was performed using 60 Vbeta and 13 Jbeta primers. The table came from immunoSEQ multiplex PCR; TCRdb's copy has only in-frame clones and leaves some out. Here the sample spans 150,000 or so clones, around 76% being singletons. This sample is part of a study of cytomegalovirus exposure and HLA in healthy donors. General observations from the study: Most of the TCR beta V segments (in an earlier analysis) were productive either about 87% or about 30% of the time. The study designated over 150 TCR beta chains cytomegalovirus-associated.

The sample comprised PBMCs. This receptor was obtained from a female donor in good health and CMV-seronegative.

CDR3 residues: CATSRDRQGGSGGYTF. CDR3 nucleotides: TGTGCCACCAGCAGAGATAGGCAGGGGGGCAGTGGAGGCTACACCTTC. The rearrangement links TRBV15 to TRBJ1-2; 7 bases are a match to TRBD1. The ends lost 0 bases at V and 8 bases at J; junction bases unmatched: 12. The CDR3 consists of 16 residues. Per germline, CDR1 LNHNV and CDR2 YYDKDF (reference sequence). The complete variable domain, with remaining parts taken from reference TRBV15 and TRBJ1-2, reads DAMVIQNPRYQVTQFGKPVTLSCSQTLNHNVMYWYQQKSSQAPKLLFHYYDKDFNNEADTPDNFQSRRPNTSFCFLDIRSPGLGDTAMYLCATSRDRQGGSGGYTFGSGTRLTVV.